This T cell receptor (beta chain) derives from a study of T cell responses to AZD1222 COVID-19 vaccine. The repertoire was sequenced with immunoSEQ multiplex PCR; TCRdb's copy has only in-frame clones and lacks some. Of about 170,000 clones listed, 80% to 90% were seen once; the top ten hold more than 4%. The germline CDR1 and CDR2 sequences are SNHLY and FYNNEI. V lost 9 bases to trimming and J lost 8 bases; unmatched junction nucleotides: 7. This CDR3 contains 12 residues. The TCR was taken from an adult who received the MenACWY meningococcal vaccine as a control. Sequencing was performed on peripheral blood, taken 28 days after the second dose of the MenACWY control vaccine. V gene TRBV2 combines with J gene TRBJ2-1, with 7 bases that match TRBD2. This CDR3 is CARGGPGDEQFF. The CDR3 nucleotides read TGTGCCAGGGGAGGGCCGGGGGATGAGCAGTTCTTC.